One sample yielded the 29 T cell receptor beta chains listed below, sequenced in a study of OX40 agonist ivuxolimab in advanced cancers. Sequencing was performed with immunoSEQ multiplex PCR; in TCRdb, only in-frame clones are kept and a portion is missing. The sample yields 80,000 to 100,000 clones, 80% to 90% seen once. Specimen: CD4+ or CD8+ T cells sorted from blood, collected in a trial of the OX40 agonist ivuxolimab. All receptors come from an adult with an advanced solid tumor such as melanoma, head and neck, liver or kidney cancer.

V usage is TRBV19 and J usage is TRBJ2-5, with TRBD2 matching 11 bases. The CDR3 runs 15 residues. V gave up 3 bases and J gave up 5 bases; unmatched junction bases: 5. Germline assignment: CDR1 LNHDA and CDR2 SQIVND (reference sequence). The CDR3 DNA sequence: TGTGCCAGTAGTATTCGGACTAGCGGGTGGGAGACCCAGTACTTC. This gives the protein CASSIRTSGWETQYF.

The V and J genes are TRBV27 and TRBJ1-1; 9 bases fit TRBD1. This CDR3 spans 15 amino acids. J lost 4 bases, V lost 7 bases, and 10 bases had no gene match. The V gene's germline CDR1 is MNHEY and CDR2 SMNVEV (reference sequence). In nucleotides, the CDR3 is TGTGCCAGCACCTACAGGGGGCCAGGAGGCACTGAAGCTTTCTTT. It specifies CASTYRGPGGTEAFF.

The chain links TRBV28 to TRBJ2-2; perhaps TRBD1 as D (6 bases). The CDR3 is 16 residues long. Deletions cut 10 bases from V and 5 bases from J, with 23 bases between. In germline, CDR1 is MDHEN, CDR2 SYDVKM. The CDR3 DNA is TGTGCCACCCTGGAACAGGGATGGCTAAGGACCGGGGAGCTGTTTTTT. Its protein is CATLEQGWLRTGELFF.

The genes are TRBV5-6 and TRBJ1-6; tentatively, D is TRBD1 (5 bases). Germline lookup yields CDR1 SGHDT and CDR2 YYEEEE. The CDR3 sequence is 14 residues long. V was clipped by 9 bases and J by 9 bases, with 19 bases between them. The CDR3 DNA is TGTGCCACTACTCCCCGGGGCATTTCTTCACCCCTCCACTTT. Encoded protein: CATTPRGISSPLHF.

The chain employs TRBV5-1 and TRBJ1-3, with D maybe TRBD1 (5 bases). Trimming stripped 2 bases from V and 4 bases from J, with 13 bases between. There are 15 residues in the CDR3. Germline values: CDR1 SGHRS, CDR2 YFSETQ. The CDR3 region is CASSFSAGEGNTIYF. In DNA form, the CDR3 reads TGCGCCAGCAGCTTTTCAGCGGGGGAGGGAAACACCATATATTTT. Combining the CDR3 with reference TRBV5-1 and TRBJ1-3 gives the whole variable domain KAGVTQTPRYLIKTRGQQVTLSCSPISGHRSVSWYQQTPGQGLQFLFEYFSETQRNKGNFPGRFSGRQFSNSRSEMNVSTLELGDSALYLCASSFSAGEGNTIYFGEGSWLTVV.

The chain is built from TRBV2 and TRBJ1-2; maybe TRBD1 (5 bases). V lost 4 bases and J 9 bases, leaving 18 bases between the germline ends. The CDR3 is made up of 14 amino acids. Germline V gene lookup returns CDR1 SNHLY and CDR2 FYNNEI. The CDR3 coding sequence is TGTGCCAGCAGTGGACAGTTAGACCTTCGTAGCTACACCTTC. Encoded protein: CASSGQLDLRSYTF.

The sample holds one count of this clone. The CDR3 sequence: CASSTGTSVYEQYF. The DNA of the CDR3 is TGTGCCAGTAGTACCGGGACTAGCGTTTACGAGCAGTACTTC. The chain combines TRBV19 with TRBJ2-7, with 10 bases lining up with TRBD2. The CDR3 consists of 14 residues. V lost 4 bases, J lost 4 bases, and 4 bases stayed unmatched. Germline lookup yields CDR1 LNHDA and CDR2 SQIVND (reference sequence).

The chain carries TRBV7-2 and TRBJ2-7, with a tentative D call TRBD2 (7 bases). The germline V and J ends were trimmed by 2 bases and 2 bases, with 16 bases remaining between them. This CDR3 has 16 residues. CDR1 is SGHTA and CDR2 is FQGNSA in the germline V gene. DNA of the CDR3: TGTGCCAGCAGCTTAAGGGAGGGGGACGGCACCTACGAGCAGTACTTC. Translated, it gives CASSLREGDGTYEQYF.

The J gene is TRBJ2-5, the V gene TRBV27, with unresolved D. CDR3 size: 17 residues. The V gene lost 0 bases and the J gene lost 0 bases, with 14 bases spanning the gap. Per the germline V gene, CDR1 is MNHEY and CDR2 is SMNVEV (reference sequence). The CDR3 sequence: CASSLSREYLYQETQYF. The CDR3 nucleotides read TGTGCCAGCAGTTTATCAAGGGAATATTTGTACCAAGAGACCCAGTACTTC.

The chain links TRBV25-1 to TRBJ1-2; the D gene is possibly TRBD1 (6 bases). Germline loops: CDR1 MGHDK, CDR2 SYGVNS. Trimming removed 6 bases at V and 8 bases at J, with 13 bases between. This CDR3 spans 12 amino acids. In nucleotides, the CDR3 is TGTGCCAGCAGGACAGGTGTGAGAGGCTACACCTTC. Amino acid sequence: CASRTGVRGYTF.

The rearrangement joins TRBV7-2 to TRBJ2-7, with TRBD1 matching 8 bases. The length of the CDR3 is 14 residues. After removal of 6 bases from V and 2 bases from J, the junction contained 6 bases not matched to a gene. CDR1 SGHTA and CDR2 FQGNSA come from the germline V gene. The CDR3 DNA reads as TGTGCCAGCAGTTACAGGGGGAACCCCTACGAGCAGTACTTC. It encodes CASSYRGNPYEQYF.

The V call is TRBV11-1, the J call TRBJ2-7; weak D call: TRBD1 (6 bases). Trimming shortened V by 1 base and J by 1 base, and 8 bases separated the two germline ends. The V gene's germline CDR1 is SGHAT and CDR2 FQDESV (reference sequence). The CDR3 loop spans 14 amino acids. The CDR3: CASSLGGQSYEQYF. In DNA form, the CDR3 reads TGTGCCAGCAGCTTAGGTGGACAGTCCTACGAGCAGTACTTC.

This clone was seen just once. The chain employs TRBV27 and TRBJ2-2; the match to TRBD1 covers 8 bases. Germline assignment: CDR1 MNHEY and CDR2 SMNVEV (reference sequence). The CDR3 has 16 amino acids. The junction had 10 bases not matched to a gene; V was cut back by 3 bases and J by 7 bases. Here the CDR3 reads CASSLLWTGRVGELFF. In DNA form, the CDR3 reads TGTGCCAGCAGTTTGCTTTGGACAGGGCGGGTCGGGGAGCTGTTTTTT.

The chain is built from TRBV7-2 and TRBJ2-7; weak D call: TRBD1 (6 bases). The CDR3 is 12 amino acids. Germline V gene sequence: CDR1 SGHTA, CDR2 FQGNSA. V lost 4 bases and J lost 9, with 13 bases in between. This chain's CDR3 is CASSSRGGAQYF. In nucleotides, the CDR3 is TGTGCCAGCAGCTCAAGAGGGGGTGCGCAGTACTTC.

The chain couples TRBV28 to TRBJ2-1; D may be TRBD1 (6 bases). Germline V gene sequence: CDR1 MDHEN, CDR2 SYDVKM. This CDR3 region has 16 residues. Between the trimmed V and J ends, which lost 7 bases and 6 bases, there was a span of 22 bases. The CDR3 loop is CASTPGRQVSFNEQFF. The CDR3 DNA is TGTGCCAGCACCCCTGGGAGACAGGTCTCTTTCAATGAGCAGTTCTTC.

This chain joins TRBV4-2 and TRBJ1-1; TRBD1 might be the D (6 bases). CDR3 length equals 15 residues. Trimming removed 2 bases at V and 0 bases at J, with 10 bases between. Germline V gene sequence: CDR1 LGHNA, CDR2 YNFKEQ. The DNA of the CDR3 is TGTGCCAGCAGCCAATATACAGGGTTGAACACTGAAGCTTTCTTT. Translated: CASSQYTGLNTEAFF.

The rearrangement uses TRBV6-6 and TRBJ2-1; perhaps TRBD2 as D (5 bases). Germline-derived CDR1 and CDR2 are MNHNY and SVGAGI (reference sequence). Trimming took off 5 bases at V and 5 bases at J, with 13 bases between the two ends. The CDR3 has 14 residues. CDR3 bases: TGTGCCAGCAGTCCCCGAGGGCGGGACAATGAGCAGTTCTTC. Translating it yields CASSPRGRDNEQFF.

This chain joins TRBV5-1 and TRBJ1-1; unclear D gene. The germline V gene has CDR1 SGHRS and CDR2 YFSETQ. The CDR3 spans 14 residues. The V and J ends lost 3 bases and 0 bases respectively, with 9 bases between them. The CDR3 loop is CASSSTGLNTEAFF. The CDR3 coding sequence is TGCGCCAGCAGCTCCACGGGTCTGAACACTGAAGCTTTCTTT.

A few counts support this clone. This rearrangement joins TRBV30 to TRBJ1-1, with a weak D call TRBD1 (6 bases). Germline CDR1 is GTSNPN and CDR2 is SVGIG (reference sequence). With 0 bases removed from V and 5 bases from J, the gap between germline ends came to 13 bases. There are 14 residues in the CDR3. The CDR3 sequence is CAWSVLSGATEAFF. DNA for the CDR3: TGTGCCTGGAGTGTACTTTCAGGGGCGACTGAAGCTTTCTTT.

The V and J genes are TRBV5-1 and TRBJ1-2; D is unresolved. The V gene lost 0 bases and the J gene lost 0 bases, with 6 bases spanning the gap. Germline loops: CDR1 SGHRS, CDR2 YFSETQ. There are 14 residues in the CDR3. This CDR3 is CASSLVESNYGYTF. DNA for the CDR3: TGCGCCAGCAGCTTGGTTGAGTCTAACTATGGCTACACCTTC.

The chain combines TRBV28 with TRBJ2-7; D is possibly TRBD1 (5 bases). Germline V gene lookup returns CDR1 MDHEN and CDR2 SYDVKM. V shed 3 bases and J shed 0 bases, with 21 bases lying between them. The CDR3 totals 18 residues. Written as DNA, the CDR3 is TGTGCCAGCAGTTTTAACCCCCGACAGACCCTGAGCTCCTACGAGCAGTACTTC. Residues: CASSFNPRQTLSSYEQYF.

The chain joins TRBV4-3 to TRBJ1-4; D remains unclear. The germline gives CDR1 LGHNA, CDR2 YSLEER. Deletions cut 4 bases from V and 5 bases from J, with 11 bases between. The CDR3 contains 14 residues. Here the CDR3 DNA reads TGCGCCAGCAGCCCCAGAGATCTAAATGAAAAACTGTTTTTT. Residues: CASSPRDLNEKLFF.

The CDR3 coding sequence is TGCGCCAGCAGCTTGGGAGGAACAGGGGCCACTGAAGCTTTCTTT. This encodes CASSLGGTGATEAFF. The V gene is TRBV5-1, the J gene TRBJ1-1; TRBD1 matches at 7 bases. CDR1 and CDR2 from the germline V gene are SGHRS and YFSETQ. The CDR3 has 15 residues. V dropped 0 bases and J dropped 4; count of bases not matched to a gene: 6.

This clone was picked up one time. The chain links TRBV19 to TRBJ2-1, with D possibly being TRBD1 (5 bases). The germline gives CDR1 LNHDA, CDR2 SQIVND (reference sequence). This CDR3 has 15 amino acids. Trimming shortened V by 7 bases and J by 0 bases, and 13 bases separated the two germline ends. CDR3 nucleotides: TGTGCCAGTATGCACAGGCCGGGCTCCTACAATGAGCAGTTCTTC. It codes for CASMHRPGSYNEQFF.

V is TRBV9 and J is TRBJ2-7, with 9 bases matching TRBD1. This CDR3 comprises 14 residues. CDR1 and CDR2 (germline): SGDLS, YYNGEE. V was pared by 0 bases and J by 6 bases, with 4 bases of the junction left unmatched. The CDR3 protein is CASSVGGTGSEQYF. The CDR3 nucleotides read TGTGCCAGCAGCGTAGGGGGGACAGGGAGCGAGCAGTACTTC.

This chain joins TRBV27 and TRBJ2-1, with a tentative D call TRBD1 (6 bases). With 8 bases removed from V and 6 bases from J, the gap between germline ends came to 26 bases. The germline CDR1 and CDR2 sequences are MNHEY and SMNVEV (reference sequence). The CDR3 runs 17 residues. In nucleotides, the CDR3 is TGTGCCAGCTCTCATGAGGCAGGGGTGGTTTTTTCCAATGAGCAGTTCTTC. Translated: CASSHEAGVVFSNEQFF.

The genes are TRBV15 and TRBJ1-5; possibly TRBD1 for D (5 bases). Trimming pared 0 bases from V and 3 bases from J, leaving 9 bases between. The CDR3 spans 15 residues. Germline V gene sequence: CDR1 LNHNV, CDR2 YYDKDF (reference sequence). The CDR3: CATSRDTGTNQPQHF. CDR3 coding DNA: TGTGCCACCAGCAGAGATACGGGGACCAATCAGCCCCAGCATTTT.

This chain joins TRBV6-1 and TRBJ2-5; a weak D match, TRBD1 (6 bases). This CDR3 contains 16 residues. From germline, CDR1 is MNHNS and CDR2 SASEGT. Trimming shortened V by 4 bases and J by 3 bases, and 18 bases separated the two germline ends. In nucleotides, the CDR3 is TGTGCCAGCAGTGTGACAGGATTTGCAATTAAAGAGACCCAGTACTTC. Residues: CASSVTGFAIKETQYF.

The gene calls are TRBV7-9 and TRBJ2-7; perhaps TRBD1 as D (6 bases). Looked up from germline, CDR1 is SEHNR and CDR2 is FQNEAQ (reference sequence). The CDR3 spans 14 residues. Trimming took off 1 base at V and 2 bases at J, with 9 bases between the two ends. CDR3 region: CASSLVSGAYEQYF. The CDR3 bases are TGTGCCAGCAGCTTAGTGTCAGGGGCCTACGAGCAGTACTTC.